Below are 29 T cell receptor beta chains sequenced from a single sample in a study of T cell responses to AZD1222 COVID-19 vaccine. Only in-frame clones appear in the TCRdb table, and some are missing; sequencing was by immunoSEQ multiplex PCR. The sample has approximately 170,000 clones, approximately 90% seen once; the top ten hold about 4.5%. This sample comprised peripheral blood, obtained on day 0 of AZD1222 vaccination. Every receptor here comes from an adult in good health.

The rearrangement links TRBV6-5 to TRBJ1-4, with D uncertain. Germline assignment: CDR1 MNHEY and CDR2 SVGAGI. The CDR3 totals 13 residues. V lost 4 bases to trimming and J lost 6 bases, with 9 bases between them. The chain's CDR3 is CASSWTLDEKLFF. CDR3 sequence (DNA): TGTGCCAGCAGTTGGACTCTGGATGAAAAACTGTTTTTT.

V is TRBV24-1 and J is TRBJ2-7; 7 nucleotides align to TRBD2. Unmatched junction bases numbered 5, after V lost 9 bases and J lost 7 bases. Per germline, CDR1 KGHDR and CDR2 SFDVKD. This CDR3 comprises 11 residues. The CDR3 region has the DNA TGTGCCACCTCGTGGGGGGGTGAGCAGTACTTC. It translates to CATSWGGEQYF.

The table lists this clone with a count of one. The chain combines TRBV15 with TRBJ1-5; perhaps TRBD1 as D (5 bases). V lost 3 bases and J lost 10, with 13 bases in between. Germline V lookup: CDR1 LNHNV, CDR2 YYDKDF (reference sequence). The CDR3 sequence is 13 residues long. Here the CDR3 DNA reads TGTGCCACCAGCAGTGGGGGAAAAGGCCCCCAGCATTTT. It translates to CATSSGGKGPQHF.

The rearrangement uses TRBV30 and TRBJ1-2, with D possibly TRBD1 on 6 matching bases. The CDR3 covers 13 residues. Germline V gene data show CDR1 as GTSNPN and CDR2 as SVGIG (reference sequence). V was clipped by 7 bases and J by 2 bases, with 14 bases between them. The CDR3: CALLWGANYGYTF. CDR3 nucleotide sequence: TGTGCCTTATTGTGGGGGGCCAACTATGGCTACACCTTC.

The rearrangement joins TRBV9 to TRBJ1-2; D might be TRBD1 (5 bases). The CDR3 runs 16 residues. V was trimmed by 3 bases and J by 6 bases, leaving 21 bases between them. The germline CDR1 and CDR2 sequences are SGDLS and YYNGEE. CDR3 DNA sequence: TGTGCCAGCAGCGCTACTCCGTCAGGGAGAACTGATGGCTACACCTTC. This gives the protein CASSATPSGRTDGYTF.

CDR3 region: CASSEFPQGAQGYTF. CDR3 sequence (DNA): TGTGCCAGCAGTGAATTCCCCCAGGGGGCCCAGGGCTACACCTTC. The chain couples TRBV2 to TRBJ1-2, with TRBD1 matching over 8 bases. With V trimmed by 2 bases and J by 8 bases, 10 bases remained unmatched. Germline loops: CDR1 SNHLY, CDR2 FYNNEI. The CDR3 runs 15 residues.

The CDR3 is CASSFDQYGPRQYF. Here the CDR3 DNA reads TGTGCCAGCAGCTTCGACCAATACGGACCGAGGCAGTATTTT. This chain uses TRBV7-3 with TRBJ2-3; D unresolved. CDR3 size: 14 residues. Trimming removed 3 bases from V and 11 bases from J, with 18 bases in between. Looked up from germline, CDR1 is SGHTA and CDR2 is FQGTGA.

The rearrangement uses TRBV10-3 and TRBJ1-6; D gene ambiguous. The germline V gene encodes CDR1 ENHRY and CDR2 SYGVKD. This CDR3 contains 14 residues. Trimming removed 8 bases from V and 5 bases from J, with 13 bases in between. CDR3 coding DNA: TGTGCCATCCGGCCCGGGAAACATAATTCACCCCTCCACTTT. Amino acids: CAIRPGKHNSPLHF.

The DNA of the CDR3 is TGTGCCAGCTCACCACCCATATCCCGGGGGCGTGGAAGGGACACTGAAGCTTTCTTT. This gives the protein CASSPPISRGRGRDTEAFF. This rearrangement joins TRBV18 to TRBJ1-1, with D tentatively TRBD1 (6 bases). The CDR3 spans 19 residues. V dropped 0 bases and J dropped 3 bases, with 23 bases sitting between them. Germline V CDR1 and CDR2: KGHSH, LQKENI. Looking up the rest from reference TRBV18 and TRBJ1-1 gives the full variable domain: NAGVMQNPRHLVRRRGQEARLRCSPMKGHSHVYWYRQLPEEGLKFMVYLQKENIIDESGMPKERFSAEFPKEGPSILRIQQVVRGDSAAYFCASSPPISRGRGRDTEAFFGQGTRLTVV.

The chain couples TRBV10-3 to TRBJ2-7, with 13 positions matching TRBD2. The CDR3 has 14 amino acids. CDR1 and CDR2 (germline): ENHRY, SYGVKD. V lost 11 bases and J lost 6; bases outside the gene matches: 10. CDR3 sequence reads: CASRLRTSGSEQYF. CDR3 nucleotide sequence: TGTGCCTCGCGACTCCGGACTAGCGGGAGCGAGCAGTACTTC.

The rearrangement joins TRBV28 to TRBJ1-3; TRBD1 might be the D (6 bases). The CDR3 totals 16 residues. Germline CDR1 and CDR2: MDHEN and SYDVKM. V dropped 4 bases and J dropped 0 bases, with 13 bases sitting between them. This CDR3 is CASSSMGGHSGNTIYF. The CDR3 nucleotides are TGTGCCAGCAGTTCGATGGGGGGACACTCTGGAAACACCATATATTTT.

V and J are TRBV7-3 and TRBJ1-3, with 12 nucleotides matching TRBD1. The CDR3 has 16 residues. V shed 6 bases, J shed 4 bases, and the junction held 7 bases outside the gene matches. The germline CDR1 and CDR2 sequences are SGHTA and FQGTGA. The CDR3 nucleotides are TGTGCCAGCAGTCCCTCGGGACAGGGGGCAGGAAACACCATATATTTT. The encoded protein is CASSPSGQGAGNTIYF.

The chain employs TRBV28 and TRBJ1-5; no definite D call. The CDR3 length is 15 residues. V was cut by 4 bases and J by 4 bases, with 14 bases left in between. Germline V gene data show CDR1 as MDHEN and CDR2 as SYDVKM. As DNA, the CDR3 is TGTGCCAGCAGTTCCACAGCCCCATTAAATCAGCCCCAGCATTTT. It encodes CASSSTAPLNQPQHF.

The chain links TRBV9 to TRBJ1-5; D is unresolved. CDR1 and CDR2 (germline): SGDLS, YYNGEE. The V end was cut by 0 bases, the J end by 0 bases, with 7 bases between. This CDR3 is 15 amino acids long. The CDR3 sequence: CASSVDSDSNQPQHF. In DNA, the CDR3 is TGTGCCAGCAGCGTAGACAGCGATAGCAATCAGCCCCAGCATTTT.

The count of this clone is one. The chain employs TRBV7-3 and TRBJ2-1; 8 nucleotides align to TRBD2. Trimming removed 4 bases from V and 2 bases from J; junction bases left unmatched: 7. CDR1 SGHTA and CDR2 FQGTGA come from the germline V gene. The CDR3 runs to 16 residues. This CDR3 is CASSSQAGEAYNEQFF. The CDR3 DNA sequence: TGTGCCAGCAGCTCCCAAGCGGGAGAGGCCTACAATGAGCAGTTCTTC.

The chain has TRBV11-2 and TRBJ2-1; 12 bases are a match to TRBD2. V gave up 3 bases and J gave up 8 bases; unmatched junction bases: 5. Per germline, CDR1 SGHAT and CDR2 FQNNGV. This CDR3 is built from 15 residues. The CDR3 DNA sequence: TGTGCCAGCAGCTTGACTAGCGGGAGACGGGATGAGCAGTTCTTC. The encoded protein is CASSLTSGRRDEQFF.

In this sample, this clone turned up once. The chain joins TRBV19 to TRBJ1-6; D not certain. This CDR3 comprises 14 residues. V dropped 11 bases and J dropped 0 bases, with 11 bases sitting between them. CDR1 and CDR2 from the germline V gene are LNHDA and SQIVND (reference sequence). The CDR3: CACTRSSYNSPLHF. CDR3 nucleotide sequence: TGTGCCTGTACCCGGAGCTCCTATAATTCACCCCTCCACTTT. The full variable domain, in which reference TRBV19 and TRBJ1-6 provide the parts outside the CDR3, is DGGITQSPKYLFRKEGQNVTLSCEQNLNHDAMYWYRQDPGQGLRLIYYSQIVNDFQKGDIAEGYSVSREKKESFPLTVTSAQKNPTAFYLCACTRSSYNSPLHFGNGTRLTVT.

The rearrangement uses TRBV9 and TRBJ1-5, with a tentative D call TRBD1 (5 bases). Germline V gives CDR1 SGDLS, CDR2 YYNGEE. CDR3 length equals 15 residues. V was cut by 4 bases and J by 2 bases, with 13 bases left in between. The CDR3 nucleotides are TGTGCCAGCAGCCGGGAGGGGTGGGGCAATCAGCCCCAGCATTTT. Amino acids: CASSREGWGNQPQHF.

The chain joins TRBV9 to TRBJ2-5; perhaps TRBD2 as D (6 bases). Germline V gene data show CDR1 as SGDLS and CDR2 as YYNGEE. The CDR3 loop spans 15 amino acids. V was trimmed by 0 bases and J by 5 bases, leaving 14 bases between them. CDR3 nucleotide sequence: TGTGCCAGCAGCGTAGCGCCAGGGAGGAGGGAGACCCAGTACTTC. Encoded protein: CASSVAPGRRETQYF.

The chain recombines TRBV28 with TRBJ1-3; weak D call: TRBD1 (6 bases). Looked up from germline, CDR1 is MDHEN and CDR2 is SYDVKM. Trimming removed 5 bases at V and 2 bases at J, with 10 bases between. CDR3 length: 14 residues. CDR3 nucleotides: TGTGCCAGCAGTACGGGGGGCCCTGGAAACACCATATATTTT. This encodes CASSTGGPGNTIYF.

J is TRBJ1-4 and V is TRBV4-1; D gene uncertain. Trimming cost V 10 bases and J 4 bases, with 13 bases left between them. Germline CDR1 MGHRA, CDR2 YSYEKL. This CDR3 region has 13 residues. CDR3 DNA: TGCGCCACCAGACCGGGCTTTAATGAAAAACTGTTTTTT. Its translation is CATRPGFNEKLFF.

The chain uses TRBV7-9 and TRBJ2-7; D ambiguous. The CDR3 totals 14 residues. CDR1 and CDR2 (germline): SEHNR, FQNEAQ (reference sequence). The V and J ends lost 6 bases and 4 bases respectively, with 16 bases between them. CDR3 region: CASSQGPPQYEQYF. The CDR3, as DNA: TGTGCCAGCAGTCAAGGGCCCCCCCAGTACGAGCAGTACTTC.

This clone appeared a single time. CDR3 in amino acids: CASSSWGETQYF. CDR3 nucleotide sequence: TGTGCCAGCAGCTCGTGGGGAGAGACCCAGTACTTC. The V and J genes are TRBV7-2 and TRBJ2-5; the D is unclear. Deletions cut 4 bases from V and 4 bases from J, with 7 bases between. The CDR3 is 12 residues long. Germline V gene lookup returns CDR1 SGHTA and CDR2 FQGNSA.

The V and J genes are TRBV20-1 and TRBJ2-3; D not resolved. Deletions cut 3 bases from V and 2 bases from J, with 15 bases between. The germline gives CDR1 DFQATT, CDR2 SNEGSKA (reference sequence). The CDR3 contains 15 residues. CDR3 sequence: CSASHLKTATDTQYF. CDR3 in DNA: TGCAGTGCTAGTCACCTAAAAACGGCCACAGATACGCAGTATTTT.

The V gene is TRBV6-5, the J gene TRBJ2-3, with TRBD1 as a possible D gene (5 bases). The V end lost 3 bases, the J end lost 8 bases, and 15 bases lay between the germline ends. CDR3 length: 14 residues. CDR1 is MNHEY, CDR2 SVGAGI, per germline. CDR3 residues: CASSYPDEGATQYF. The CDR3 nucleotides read TGTGCCAGCAGTTATCCCGACGAAGGGGCTACGCAGTATTTT.

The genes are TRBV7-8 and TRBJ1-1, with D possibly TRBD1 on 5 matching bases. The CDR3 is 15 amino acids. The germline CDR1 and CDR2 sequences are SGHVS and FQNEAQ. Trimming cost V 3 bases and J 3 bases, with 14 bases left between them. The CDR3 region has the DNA TGTGCCAGCAGCTTCCGGAGGGACGGGGACACTGAAGCTTTCTTT. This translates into CASSFRRDGDTEAFF.

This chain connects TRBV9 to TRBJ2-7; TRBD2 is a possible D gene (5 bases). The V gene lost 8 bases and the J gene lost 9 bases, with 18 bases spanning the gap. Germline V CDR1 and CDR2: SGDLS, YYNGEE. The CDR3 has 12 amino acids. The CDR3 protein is CASGQVDLVQYF. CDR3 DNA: TGTGCCAGTGGGCAGGTGGACTTGGTGCAGTACTTC. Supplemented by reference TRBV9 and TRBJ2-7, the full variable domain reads DSGVTQTPKHLITATGQRVTLRCSPRSGDLSVYWYQQSLDQGLQFLIQYYNGEERAKGNILERFSAQQFPDLHSELNLSSLELGDSALYFCASGQVDLVQYFGPGTRLTVT.

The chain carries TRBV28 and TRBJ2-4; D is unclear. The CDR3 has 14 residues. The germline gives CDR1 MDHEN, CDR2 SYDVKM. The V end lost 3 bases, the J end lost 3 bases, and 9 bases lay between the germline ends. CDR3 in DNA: TGTGCCAGCAGTTTCCGACCCCTCAAAAACATTCAGTACTTC. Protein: CASSFRPLKNIQYF.

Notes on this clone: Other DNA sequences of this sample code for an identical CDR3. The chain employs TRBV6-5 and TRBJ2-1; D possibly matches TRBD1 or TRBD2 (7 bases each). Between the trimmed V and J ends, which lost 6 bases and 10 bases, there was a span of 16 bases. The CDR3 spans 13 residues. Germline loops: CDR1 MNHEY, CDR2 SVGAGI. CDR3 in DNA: TGTGCCAGCAGACTAAGACAGGGAGGGGAGCAGTTCTTC. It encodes CASRLRQGGEQFF.